This section outlines one T cell receptor (beta chain) sequence together with its context. Its antigen is unknown. This sample was taken from a study of OX40 agonist ivuxolimab in advanced cancers. Study summary: Prior anti-PD-1, anti-PD-L1 or anti-CTLA-4 therapy was allowed; approximately 41% had some. Broader study findings: The expanded peripheral T cells' antigen specificity was not determined. Normalized T-cell clonal expansion was also low in a subset of nonresponders.

TCRdb keeps only in-frame clones here, not all; method: immunoSEQ multiplex PCR. The sample includes 65,000 to 100,000 clones, about 86% of them seen just once. Germline assignment: CDR1 MNHEY and CDR2 SVGAGI. Deletions cut 0 bases from V and 0 bases from J, with 3 bases between. The CDR3 is 14 amino acids. This sequence joins TRBV6-5 and TRBJ2-1; D call uncertain. The receptor comes from an adult with an advanced solid tumor such as melanoma, head and neck, liver or kidney cancer. This specimen consisted of CD4+ or CD8+ T cells sorted from blood, obtained in a trial of the OX40 agonist ivuxolimab. The chain's CDR3 is CASSYSSSYNEQFF. Written as DNA, the CDR3 is TGTGCCAGCAGTTACTCTAGCTCCTACAATGAGCAGTTCTTC.